This is a list of T cell receptor beta chains from one sample in a study of CDR3 diversity in severe acne. Via MiXCR, TCRdb re-called the PCR reads, giving one row per CDR3 protein. The sample has 100,000 or so distinct CDR3 sequences; around 53% are singletons. Sequenced sample: blood. The receptors were sampled from a male donor with acne. Both conserved end residues are part of each CDR3. Each record gives: CDR3 DNA, CDR3 protein, D gene, J gene, V gene, clone size. A D gene is named only where the DNA matches it firmly. Clone size is stated in some rows and not others, as once, few, many or a class when expanded.

TGCAGTGCCAGCAGCGGCGGGGAGCTGTTTTTT | CSASSGGELFF | - | TRBJ2-2 | TRBV20-1 | -
TGTGCCACCAGTGAAACTCTAGACACCGGGGAGCTGTTTTTT | CATSETLDTGELFF | - | TRBJ2-2 | TRBV24-1 | many
TGTGCCAGCAGTTACTCGAGTCAGCCCCAGCATTTT | CASSYSSQPQHF | - | TRBJ1-5 | TRBV25-1 | -
TGTGCCAGCAGCTTAGAAGGGGGAGGGCTTTCGGGAGAGACCCAGTACTTC | CASSLEGGGLSGETQYF | - | TRBJ2-5 | TRBV7-8 | few
TGCAGCGTCACGCAAGGGACAAACGAGCAGTACTTC | CSVTQGTNEQYF | - | TRBJ2-7 | TRBV29-1 | -
TGTGCCAGCGCAAAGACTAGCGGCGTTAGATATACGCAGTATTTT | CASAKTSGVRYTQYF | TRBD2 | TRBJ2-3 | TRBV7-9 | many
TGTGCCAGTAGTATCGGTCTATACAATGAGCAGTTCTTC | CASSIGLYNEQFF | - | TRBJ2-1 | TRBV19 | many
TGCAGCGACCGGAAGGGTAGTGGAAACTATGGCTACACCTTC | CSDRKGSGNYGYTF | - | TRBJ1-2 | TRBV29-1 | once
TGTGCCAGCAGCTTAGTTGAGGGCTTGCAGGATGGCTACACCTTC | CASSLVEGLQDGYTF | - | TRBJ1-2 | TRBV5-6 | -
TGTGCCAGCAGTCAAGGCGGACTAGCGGGGACTTTAGAGCAGTACTTC | CASSQGGLAGTLEQYF | TRBD2 | TRBJ2-7 | TRBV11-1 | once
TGTGCCAGCAGCCCAGGGACAGACAGCAATCAGCCCCAGCATTTT | CASSPGTDSNQPQHF | TRBD1 | TRBJ1-5 | TRBV7-6 | few
TGCGCCAGCAGCCAAGCGCTCCGGATACCTCAGGGGAGGAATGAAAAACTGTTTTTT | CASSQALRIPQGRNEKLFF | - | TRBJ1-4 | TRBV4-3 | -
TGTGCCAGCAGCCCAGGACTAGCGGGAGTCGACGAGCAGTACTTC | CASSPGLAGVDEQYF | TRBD2 | TRBJ2-7 | TRBV25-1 | -
TGTGCCAGCAGCGTAGGGATAGACAGGGGCACAGATACGCAGTATTTT | CASSVGIDRGTDTQYF | TRBD1 | TRBJ2-3 | TRBV9 | many
TGCGCCAGCAGCCAAGCGGGGGGCGTCGATGAAAAACTGTTTTTT | CASSQAGGVDEKLFF | - | TRBJ1-4 | TRBV4-1 | -
TGCAGTGCTAGAGGCGACCCGGGCACCCCTAACTATGGCTACACCTTC | CSARGDPGTPNYGYTF | - | TRBJ1-2 | TRBV20-1 | -
TGTGCCAGCAGCCAAGGGACTAGCGGGAGAAAAGAGACCCAGTACTTC | CASSQGTSGRKETQYF | TRBD2 | TRBJ2-5 | TRBV14 | -
TGTGCCAGCGAGCTGGATGGAGAGACCCAGTACTTC | CASELDGETQYF | - | TRBJ2-5 | TRBV2 | many
TGTGCCAGCAGCGTAGACCCCGCCCCCACAGATACGCAGTATTTT | CASSVDPAPTDTQYF | - | TRBJ2-3 | TRBV7-9 | -
TGTGCCAGCAGTTTAGGGACAGGGGGCCTTGACGAGCGGTACTTC | CASSLGTGGLDERYF | TRBD1 | TRBJ2-7 | TRBV7-2 | few
TGTGCCAGCAGCGGCGCCGGGGACAGGGCCTTTAATGAGCAGTTCTTC | CASSGAGDRAFNEQFF | TRBD1 | TRBJ2-1 | TRBV9 | many
TGCGCCAGCAGCCAAGATAGGCTCGGACAGGGACGCACAGATACGCAGTATTTT | CASSQDRLGQGRTDTQYF | TRBD1 | TRBJ2-3 | TRBV4-3 | few
TGTGCCAGCTGGGCCGCGGACAGGGCCTACGAGCAGTACTTC | CASWAADRAYEQYF | TRBD1 | TRBJ2-7 | TRBV6-5 | many
TGTGCCATCAGCGGGGGGTCCCCCGGGGGCCAAGAGACCCAGTACTTC | CAISGGSPGGQETQYF | TRBD2 | TRBJ2-5 | TRBV10-3 | many
TGTGCCAGCACGAGGGGAGCGGGAAGGACCTACGAGCAGTACTTC | CASTRGAGRTYEQYF | TRBD2 | TRBJ2-7 | TRBV2 | -
TGTGCCAGCAGTTACAGGGGGGGATTCCAAGAGACCCAGTACTTC | CASSYRGGFQETQYF | - | TRBJ2-5 | TRBV6-5 | -
TGTGCCAGCAGTGATTCTGTGGGATCTAACTATGGCTACACCTTC | CASSDSVGSNYGYTF | - | TRBJ1-2 | TRBV6-2/TRBV6-3 | -
TGCGCCAGCAGCCAAGACCCCGGCCGGCACACCTTC | CASSQDPGRHTF | - | TRBJ1-2 | TRBV4-1 | -
TGTGCCAGCAGCCAAGAAAACACCCAGCGGCAGGGAATCGTATACGAGCAGTACTTC | CASSQENTQRQGIVYEQYF | - | TRBJ2-7 | TRBV4-2 | many
TGTGCCAGCAGTTTTCTGTGGGGCGAGGGGAAAAGCTCTGGAAACACCATATATTTT | CASSFLWGEGKSSGNTIYF | - | TRBJ1-3 | TRBV25-1 | -
TGTGCCAGCAGCGCGGAACAGGGGACCTATGGCTACACCTTC | CASSAEQGTYGYTF | TRBD1 | TRBJ1-2 | TRBV5-6 | -
TGTGCCAGTGGCCACAGGGTTAGTGGCAATCAGCCCCAGCATTTT | CASGHRVSGNQPQHF | - | TRBJ1-5 | TRBV19 | few
TGTGCCAGCATACCGGAGACAGGGGTTAAAGAGACCCAGTACTTC | CASIPETGVKETQYF | TRBD1 | TRBJ2-5 | TRBV7-2 | -
TGTGCCAGTAGTATAGTCGGCGGGAGTGTCTACGAGCAGTACTTC | CASSIVGGSVYEQYF | TRBD2 | TRBJ2-7 | TRBV19 | few
TGTGCCAGCTCATCGTCCAGCGAGACCCAGTACTTC | CASSSSSETQYF | - | TRBJ2-5 | TRBV18 | few
TGTGCCAGCAGTTTGTTGCGGGATGATGAGCAGTTCTTC | CASSLLRDDEQFF | - | TRBJ2-1 | TRBV27 | -
TGTGCCAGCAGCGTAGAAGCGGGAGACGATGAGCAGTTCTTC | CASSVEAGDDEQFF | TRBD2 | TRBJ2-1 | TRBV9 | once
TGCAGCGTCCTATTCGAGGGGTCTGGGGCCAACGTCCTGACTTTC | CSVLFEGSGANVLTF | - | TRBJ2-6 | TRBV29-1 | -
TGTGCCAGCAGCTTAGGTGATGGAGATACGCAGTATTTT | CASSLGDGDTQYF | - | TRBJ2-3 | TRBV7-2 | many
TGTGCCAGCAGCATTAGCGTGAGTGAGCAGTTCTTC | CASSISVSEQFF | - | TRBJ2-1 | TRBV2 | medium-sized
TGTGCCACTCGCCCCACAGGGGAAGGTCAGCCCCAGCATTTT | CATRPTGEGQPQHF | TRBD1 | TRBJ1-5 | TRBV25-1 | many
TGCAGCGCGGGGACAGGGCTATTCGAGCAGTACTTC | CSAGTGLFEQYF | TRBD1 | TRBJ2-7 | TRBV29-1 | -
TGTGCCAGCAGTGATGCTGTTACTAGCGGGAGTGGCGGGGAGCTGTTTTTT | CASSDAVTSGSGGELFF | TRBD2 | TRBJ2-2 | TRBV25-1 | -
TGTGCCAGCAGCTTAGCGGGACTAGCGGGAGTCCCAGATACGCAGTATTTT | CASSLAGLAGVPDTQYF | TRBD2 | TRBJ2-3 | TRBV7-6 | -
TGCGCCAGCAGCATCACGACAGGAGCTCCCGTAGAGACCCAGTACTTC | CASSITTGAPVETQYF | - | TRBJ2-5 | TRBV5-1 | few
TGTGCCACTAAGAGCGGGGACCGCGGTGGCTACACCTTC | CATKSGDRGGYTF | - | TRBJ1-2 | TRBV24-1 | -
TGTGCCAGCAGCCTACCTGAAGCTTTCTTT | CASSLPEAFF | - | TRBJ1-1 | TRBV3-2 | -
TGTGCCAGCACTACTAGCGGACATGCTGGCTACACCTTC | CASTTSGHAGYTF | - | TRBJ1-2 | TRBV12-3/TRBV12-4 | -
TGTGCCACCAGTGATTATAAAAGCAATCAGCCCCAGCATTTT | CATSDYKSNQPQHF | - | TRBJ1-5 | TRBV24-1 | many
TGTGCCAGTAGTAGTCTAGCGGGAGGTCGATACAATGAGCAGTTCTTC | CASSSLAGGRYNEQFF | TRBD2 | TRBJ2-1 | TRBV19 | -
TGCAGCGTTGATGGCGGGGCATCAAGACATGGAAACACCATATATTTT | CSVDGGASRHGNTIYF | - | TRBJ1-3 | TRBV29-1 | few
TGTGCCAGCAGCCATAACAGCGGCAGGGGGGAGACCCAGTACTTC | CASSHNSGRGETQYF | TRBD1 | TRBJ2-5 | TRBV25-1 | -
TGTGCCAGCAGCCCGGCCGCTTACAATGAGCAGTTCTTC | CASSPAAYNEQFF | - | TRBJ2-1 | TRBV5-5 | many
TGCGCCAGCACCCAAGTTGGAGGGAACTACGAGCAAGAGACCCAGTACTTC | CASTQVGGNYEQETQYF | - | TRBJ2-5 | TRBV10-2 | -
TGTGCCACCAGCACGGTTAGCGGGGGGTACGAGCAGTACTTC | CATSTVSGGYEQYF | TRBD2 | TRBJ2-7 | TRBV25-1 | -
TGTGCCAGCTCACCACTACAGGGAGGGCACACTGAAGCTTTCTTT | CASSPLQGGHTEAFF | - | TRBJ1-1 | TRBV18 | -
TGTGCCACCAGTGATCCGCGGGGGGGCGGAACCTACGAGCAGTACTTC | CATSDPRGGGTYEQYF | TRBD2 | TRBJ2-7 | TRBV24-1 | -
TGCGCCTTACCGGGACAGCCTGTTCCTGGGGCCAACGTCCTGACTTTC | CALPGQPVPGANVLTF | TRBD1 | TRBJ2-6 | TRBV10-2 | once